This T cell receptor (beta chain) was profiled in a study of identical twins. Study-wide points: The models systematically underestimated how much out-of-frame TCR alpha was shared in monozygotic twins.

With no exceptions, donors were healthy Caucasians. MiXCR was run by TCRdb on the 5' RACE reads, yielding one entry per CDR3 protein. The sample carries about 920,000 distinct CDR3 sequences, roughly an eighth recorded once. About this clonotype: As yet, its antigen is unknown.

CDR1 is MGHRA, CDR2 YSYEKL, per germline. The CDR3 totals 15 residues. With V trimmed by 6 bases and J by 3 bases, 8 bases remained unmatched. The data were also submitted as part of a second study, on yellow fever vaccine responses in identical twins.

The TCR sequence derives from a woman aged 18-35 years in good health. Sequencing input: PBMCs. The chain combines TRBV4-1 with TRBJ2-5; 9 nucleotides align to TRBD2. The CDR3 nucleotides are TGCGCCAGCAGTCGGGAGCGGGGGGCCGAAGAGACCCAGTACTTC. Protein: CASSRERGAEETQYF.